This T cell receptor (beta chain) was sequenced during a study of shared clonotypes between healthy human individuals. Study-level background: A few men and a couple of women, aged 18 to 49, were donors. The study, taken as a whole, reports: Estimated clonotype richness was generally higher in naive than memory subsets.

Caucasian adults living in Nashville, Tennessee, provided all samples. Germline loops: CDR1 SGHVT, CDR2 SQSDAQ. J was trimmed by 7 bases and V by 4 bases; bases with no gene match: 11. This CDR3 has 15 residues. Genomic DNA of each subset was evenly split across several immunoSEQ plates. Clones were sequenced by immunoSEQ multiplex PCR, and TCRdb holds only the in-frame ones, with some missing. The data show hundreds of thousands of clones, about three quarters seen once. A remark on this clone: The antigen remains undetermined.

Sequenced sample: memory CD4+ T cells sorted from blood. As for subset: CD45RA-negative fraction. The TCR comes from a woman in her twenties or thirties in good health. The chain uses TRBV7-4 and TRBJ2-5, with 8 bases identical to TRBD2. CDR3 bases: TGTGCCAGCAGCTACGTGACTAGCGCCGCGGGGACCCAGTACTTC. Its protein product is CASSYVTSAAGTQYF.